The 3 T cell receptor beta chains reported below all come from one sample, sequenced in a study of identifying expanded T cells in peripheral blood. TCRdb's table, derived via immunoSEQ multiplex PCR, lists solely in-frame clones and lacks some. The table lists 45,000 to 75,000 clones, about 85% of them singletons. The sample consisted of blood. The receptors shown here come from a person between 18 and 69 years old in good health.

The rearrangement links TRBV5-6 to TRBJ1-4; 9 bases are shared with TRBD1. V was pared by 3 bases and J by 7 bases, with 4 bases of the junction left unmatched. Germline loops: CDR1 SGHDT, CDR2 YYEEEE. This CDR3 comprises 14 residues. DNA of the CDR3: TGTGCCAGCAGCTCACAGGGGGCTAGTGAAAAACTGTTTTTT. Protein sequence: CASSSQGASEKLFF.

The CDR3 DNA reads as TGTGCCAGTTCCGCCACGGGACAGGGAATCAATGAGCAGTTCTTC. The encoded protein is CASSATGQGINEQFF. The J gene is TRBJ2-1, the V gene TRBV19; 9 bases align to TRBD1. Germline V lookup: CDR1 LNHDA, CDR2 SQIVND (reference sequence). V shed 8 bases and J 6 bases; nucleotides not matched to a gene: 11. The CDR3 runs to 15 residues.

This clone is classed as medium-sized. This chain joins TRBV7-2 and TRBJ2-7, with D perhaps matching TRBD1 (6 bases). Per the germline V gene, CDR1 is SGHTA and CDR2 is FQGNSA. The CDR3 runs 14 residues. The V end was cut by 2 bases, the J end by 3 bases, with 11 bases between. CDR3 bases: TGTGCCAGCAGCTTATATGGGACACACTACGAGCAGTACTTC. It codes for CASSLYGTHYEQYF.